This T cell receptor beta chain was documented in a study of T-cell memory formation after mild COVID-19. About the study: Clusters were largely donor specific. Findings and limits, study-wide: Clones contracting over day 15 to 85 were CD4/CD8 balanced, with later expanders leaning CD4+.

MiXCR was run by TCRdb on the 5' RACE reads, yielding one entry per CDR3 protein. The sample includes about half a million distinct CDR3 sequences, 18% seen only once; the top ten take 10% to 15%. Note on this clonotype: The antigen is unknown.

Germline assignment: CDR1 SGHVS and CDR2 FNYEAQ. V shed 4 bases, J shed 5 bases, and the junction held 8 bases outside the gene matches. This CDR3 contains 15 residues. The sequence derives from an adult woman who had mild COVID-19 (a few samples of this study predate the infection). Cell type and time point are not known. The V gene is TRBV7-6, the J gene TRBJ2-1; the match to TRBD2 covers 7 bases. Material for sequencing was PBMCs or a T cell subset sorted from them (not recorded which). The CDR3 region is CASSSLRLADNEQFF. The CDR3 DNA reads as TGTGCCAGCAGCTCCTTGAGGCTAGCGGACAATGAGCAGTTCTTC.